The present entry profiles one TCR beta chain with its context. The data belong to a study of CD8+ T cells in alopecia areata. The CDR3 totals 15 residues. CDR1 LGHNA and CDR2 YSLEER come from the germline V gene. Trimming took off 0 bases at V and 0 bases at J, with 9 bases between the two ends. Following extraction, RNA underwent reverse transcription to cDNA, which served as the sequencing template. Sequenced by immunoSEQ multiplex PCR; TCRdb stores in-frame clones only, minus some. The sample shows 100,000 to 150,000 clones, approximately 60% of them seen only once. Treatment indicated: oral pan-JAK inhibitor, 5-10 mg twice daily.

This receptor was identified in a human donor with alopecia areata. This material consisted of CD4+ T cells sorted from blood, taken at week 4, from a patient treated with tofacitinib. The V gene is TRBV4-3, the J gene TRBJ2-7, with D unresolved. Here the CDR3 reads CASSQDWDSSYEQYF. The CDR3 DNA follows: TGCGCCAGCAGCCAAGACTGGGATAGCTCCTACGAGCAGTACTTC.